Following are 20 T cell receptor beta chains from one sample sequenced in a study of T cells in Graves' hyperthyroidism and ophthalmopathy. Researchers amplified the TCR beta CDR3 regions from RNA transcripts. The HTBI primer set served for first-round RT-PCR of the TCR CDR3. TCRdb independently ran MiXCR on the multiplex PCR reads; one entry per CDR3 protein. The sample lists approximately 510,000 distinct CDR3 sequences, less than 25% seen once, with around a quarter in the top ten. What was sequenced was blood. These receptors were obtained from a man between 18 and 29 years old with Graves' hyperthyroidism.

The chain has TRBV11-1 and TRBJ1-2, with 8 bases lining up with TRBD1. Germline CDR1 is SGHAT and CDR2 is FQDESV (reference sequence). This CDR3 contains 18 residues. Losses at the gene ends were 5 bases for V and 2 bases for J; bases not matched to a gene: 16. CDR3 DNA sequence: TGTGCCAGCAGCCCCGGGAAATTAGGACAGGGCCGAAACTATGGCTACACCTTC. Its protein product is CASSPGKLGQGRNYGYTF.

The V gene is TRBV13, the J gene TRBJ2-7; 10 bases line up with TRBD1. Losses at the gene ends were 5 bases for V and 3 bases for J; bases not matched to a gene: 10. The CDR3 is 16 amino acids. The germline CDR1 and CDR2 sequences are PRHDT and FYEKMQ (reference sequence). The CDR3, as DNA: TGTGCCAGCAGCCGTTCCGACCGGGACAGGGGCTACGAGCAGTACTTC. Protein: CASSRSDRDRGYEQYF.

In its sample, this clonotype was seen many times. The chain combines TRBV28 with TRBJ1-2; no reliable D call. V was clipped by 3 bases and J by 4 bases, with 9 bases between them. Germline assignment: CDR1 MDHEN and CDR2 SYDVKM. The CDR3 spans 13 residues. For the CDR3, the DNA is TGTGCCAGCAGTTTTTCAAGGGTCTATGGCTACACCTTC. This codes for CASSFSRVYGYTF.

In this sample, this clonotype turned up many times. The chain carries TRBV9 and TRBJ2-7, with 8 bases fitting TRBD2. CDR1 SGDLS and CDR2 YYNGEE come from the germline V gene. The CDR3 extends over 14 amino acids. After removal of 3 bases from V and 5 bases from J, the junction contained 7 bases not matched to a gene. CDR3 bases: TGTGCCAGCAGCGGCGGGGGGACGGGGGACGAGCAGTACTTC. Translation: CASSGGGTGDEQYF.

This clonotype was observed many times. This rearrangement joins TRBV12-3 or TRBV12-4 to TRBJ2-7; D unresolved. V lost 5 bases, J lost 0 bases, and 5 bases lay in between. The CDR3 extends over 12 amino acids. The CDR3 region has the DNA TGTGCCAGCAGTAAGGGCTCCTACGAGCAGTACTTC. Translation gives CASSKGSYEQYF.

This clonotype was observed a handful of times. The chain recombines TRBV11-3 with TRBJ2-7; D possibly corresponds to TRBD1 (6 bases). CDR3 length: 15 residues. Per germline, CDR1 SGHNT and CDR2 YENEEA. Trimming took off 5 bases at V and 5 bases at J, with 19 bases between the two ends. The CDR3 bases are TGTGCCAGCAGCGCCCGGGACATCAAGGTGCACGAGCAGTACTTC. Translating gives CASSARDIKVHEQYF.

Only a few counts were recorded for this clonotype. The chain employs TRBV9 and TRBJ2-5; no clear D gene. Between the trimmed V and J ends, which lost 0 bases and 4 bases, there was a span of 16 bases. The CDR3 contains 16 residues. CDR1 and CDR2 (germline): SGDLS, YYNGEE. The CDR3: CASSVGALPFRETQYF. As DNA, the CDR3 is TGTGCCAGCAGCGTAGGGGCCCTTCCGTTCAGAGAGACCCAGTACTTC.

In nucleotides, the CDR3 is TGCAGTGCCGAGACAGGGAGTAGTAGGGACGCTGGAAACACCATATATTTT. It encodes CSAETGSSRDAGNTIYF. The rearrangement uses TRBV20-1 and TRBJ1-3, with 7 bases aligning to TRBD1. The germline V gene encodes CDR1 DFQATT and CDR2 SNEGSKA (reference sequence). V was pared by 6 bases and J by 2 bases, with 16 bases of the junction left unmatched. The CDR3 has 17 amino acids.

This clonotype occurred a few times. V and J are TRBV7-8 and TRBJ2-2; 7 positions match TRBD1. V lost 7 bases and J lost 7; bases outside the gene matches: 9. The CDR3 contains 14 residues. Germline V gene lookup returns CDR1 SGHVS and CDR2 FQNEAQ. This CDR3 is CASKGGKEVGELFF. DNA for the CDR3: TGTGCCAGCAAAGGGGGCAAAGAGGTCGGGGAGCTGTTTTTT.

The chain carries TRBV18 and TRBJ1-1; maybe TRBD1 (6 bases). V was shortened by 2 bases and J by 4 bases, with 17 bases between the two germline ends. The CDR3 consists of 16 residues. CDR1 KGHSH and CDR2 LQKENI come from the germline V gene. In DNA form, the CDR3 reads TGTGCCAGCTCACCATCCCCAACAGGGACGGGCACTGAAGCTTTCTTT. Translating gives CASSPSPTGTGTEAFF.

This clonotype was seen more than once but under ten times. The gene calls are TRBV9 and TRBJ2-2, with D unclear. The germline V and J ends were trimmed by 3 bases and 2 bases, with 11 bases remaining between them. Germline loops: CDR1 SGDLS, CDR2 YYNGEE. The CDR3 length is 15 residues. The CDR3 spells CASSGGAENTGELFF. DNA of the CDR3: TGTGCCAGCAGCGGCGGCGCGGAAAACACCGGGGAGCTGTTTTTT.

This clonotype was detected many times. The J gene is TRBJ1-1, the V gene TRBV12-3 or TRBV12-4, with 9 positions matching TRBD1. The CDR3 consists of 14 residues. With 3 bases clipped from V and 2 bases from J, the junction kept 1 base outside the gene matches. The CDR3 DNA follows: TGTGCCAGCAGTTTTACAGGGGGCAACACTGAAGCTTTCTTT. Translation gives CASSFTGGNTEAFF.

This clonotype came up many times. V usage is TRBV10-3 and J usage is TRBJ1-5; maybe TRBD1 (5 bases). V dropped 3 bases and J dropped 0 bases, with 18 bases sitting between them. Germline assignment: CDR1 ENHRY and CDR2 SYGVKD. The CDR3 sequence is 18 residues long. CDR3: CAISDGTPPSISNQPQHF. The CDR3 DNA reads TGTGCCATCAGTGACGGGACTCCGCCGTCCATTAGCAATCAGCCCCAGCATTTT.

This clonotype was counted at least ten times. CDR3 in amino acids: CASSPPRGRLYEQYF. The CDR3, as DNA: TGTGCCAGCTCGCCCCCCCGGGGGAGGCTCTACGAGCAGTACTTC. This chain uses TRBV28 with TRBJ2-7; the D gene is possibly TRBD2 (6 bases). CDR1 MDHEN and CDR2 SYDVKM come from the germline V gene. The CDR3 sequence is 15 residues long. The V end was cut by 8 bases, the J end by 3 bases, with 20 bases between.

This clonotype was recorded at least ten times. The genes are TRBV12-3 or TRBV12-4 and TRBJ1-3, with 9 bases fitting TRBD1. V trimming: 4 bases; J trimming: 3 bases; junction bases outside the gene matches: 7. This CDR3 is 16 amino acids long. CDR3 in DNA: TGTGCCAGCAGTTCCCCCGGGACAGGGATTGGAAACACCATATATTTT. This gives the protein CASSSPGTGIGNTIYF.

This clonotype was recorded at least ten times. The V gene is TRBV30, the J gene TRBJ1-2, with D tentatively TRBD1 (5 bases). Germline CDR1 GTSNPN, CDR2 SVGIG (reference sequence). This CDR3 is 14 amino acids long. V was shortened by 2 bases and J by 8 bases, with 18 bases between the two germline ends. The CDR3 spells CAWSPLAGTEGYTF. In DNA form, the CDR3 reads TGTGCCTGGAGTCCCCTAGCGGGGACGGAGGGCTACACCTTC.

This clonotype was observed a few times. For the CDR3, the DNA is TGCAGTGCGACTGGACAGGGGGGGTCCGGGGAGCTGTTTTTT. This translates into CSATGQGGSGELFF. The chain recombines TRBV20-1 with TRBJ2-2; 10 nucleotides line up with TRBD1. The CDR3 covers 14 residues. Unmatched junction bases numbered 7, after V lost 6 bases and J lost 6 bases. Germline lookup yields CDR1 DFQATT and CDR2 SNEGSKA (reference sequence).

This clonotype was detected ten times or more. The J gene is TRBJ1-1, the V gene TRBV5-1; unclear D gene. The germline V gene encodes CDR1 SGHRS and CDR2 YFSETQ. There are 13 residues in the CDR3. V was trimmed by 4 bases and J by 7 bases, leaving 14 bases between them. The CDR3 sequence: CASSVGGQDEAFF. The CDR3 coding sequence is TGCGCCAGCAGCGTCGGAGGGCAGGATGAAGCTTTCTTT.

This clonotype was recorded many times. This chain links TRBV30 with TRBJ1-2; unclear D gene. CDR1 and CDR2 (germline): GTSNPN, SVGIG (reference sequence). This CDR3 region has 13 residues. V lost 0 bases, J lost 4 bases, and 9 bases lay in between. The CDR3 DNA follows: TGTGCCTGGAGTGTACAGTGGGGCTATGGCTACACCTTC. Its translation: CAWSVQWGYGYTF.

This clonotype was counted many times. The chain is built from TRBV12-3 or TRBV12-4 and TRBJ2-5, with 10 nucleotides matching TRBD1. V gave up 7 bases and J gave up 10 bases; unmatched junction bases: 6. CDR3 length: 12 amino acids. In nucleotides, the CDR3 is TGTGCCAGCACCCCGGGACAGGGGATCCAGTACTTC. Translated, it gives CASTPGQGIQYF.